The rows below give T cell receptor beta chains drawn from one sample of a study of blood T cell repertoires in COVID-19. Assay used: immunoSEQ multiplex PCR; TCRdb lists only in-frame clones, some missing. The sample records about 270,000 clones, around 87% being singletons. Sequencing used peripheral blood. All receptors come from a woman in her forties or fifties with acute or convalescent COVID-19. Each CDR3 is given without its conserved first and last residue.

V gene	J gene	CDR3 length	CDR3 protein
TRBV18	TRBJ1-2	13	ASSPLAVTNYGYT
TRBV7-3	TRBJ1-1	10	ASSAVGSEAF
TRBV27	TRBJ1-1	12	ASRKTTGGLEAF
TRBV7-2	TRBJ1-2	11	ASSQDRGDGYT
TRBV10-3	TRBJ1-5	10	AIRGDNQPQH
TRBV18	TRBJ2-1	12	ASSPGTVANEQF
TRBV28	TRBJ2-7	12	ASSLGGTPYEQY
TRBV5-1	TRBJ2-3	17	ASSLAPGLAGVGTDTQY
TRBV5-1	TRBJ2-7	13	ASSLGSGGSYEQY
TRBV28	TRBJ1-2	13	ASSLGTGGIYGYT
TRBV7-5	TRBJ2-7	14	ARSHGRDRTSYEQY
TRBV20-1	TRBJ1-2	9	RAGRAYGYT
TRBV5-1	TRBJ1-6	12	ASSFGQDNSPLH
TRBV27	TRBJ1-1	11	ASSITGLAEAF
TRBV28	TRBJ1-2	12	ASSRDRGRQGYT
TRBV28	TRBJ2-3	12	ASRPRGGGDTQY
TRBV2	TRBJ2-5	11	ASTENSQETQY
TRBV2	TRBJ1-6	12	ASNRVLGNSPLH
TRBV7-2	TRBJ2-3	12	ASAGQFLTDTQY
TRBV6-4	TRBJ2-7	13	ASSVSSGRDYEQY
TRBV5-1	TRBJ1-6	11	ASRSQDNSPLH
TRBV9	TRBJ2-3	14	ASSSATEPSTDTQY
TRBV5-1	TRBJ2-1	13	ASSANHRGRGEQF
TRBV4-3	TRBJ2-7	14	ASSQASVRGAYEQY
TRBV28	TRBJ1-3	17	ASSSPRGTLTRSGNTIY
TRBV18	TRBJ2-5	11	ASSSDRSGTQY
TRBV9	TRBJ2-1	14	ASSVFEAGSYNEQF
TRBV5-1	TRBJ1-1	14	ASSLEDSPMNTEAF
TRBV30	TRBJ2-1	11	AWVTGLYNEQF
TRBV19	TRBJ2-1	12	ASSWTSGSHEQF
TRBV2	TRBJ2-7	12	ASSEGQGSYEQY
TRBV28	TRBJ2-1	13	ASSSGLARFNEQF
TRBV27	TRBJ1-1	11	ASTDRGSVEAF
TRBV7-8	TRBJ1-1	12	ASSYLRGNTEAF
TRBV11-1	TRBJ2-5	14	ASSLRTSRNQETQY
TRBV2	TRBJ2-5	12	ASSESANQETQY
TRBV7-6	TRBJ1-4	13	ASSFSGVTNEKLF
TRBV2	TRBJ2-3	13	ASSAWGVTEDTQY
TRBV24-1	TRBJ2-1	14	ATSDPTSGNYNEQF